The clone carrying this T cell receptor (beta chain) showed up many times. The authors obtained PBMCs from 10 ml of fresh peripheral blood. The data belong to a study of T cells in Graves' hyperthyroidism and ophthalmopathy. Amplification targeted TCR beta CDR3 regions from RNA transcripts. The HTBI set primed first-round TCR CDR3 RT-PCR. TCRdb used MiXCR to reprocess the multiplex PCR reads, holding one entry per CDR3 protein. The sample lists fewer than 650,000 distinct CDR3 sequences; roughly 14% were seen once. CDR1 and CDR2 (germline): MNHEY, SVGAGI. V lost 4 bases to trimming and J lost 5 bases, with 14 bases between them. CDR3 size: 14 residues.

The source material was blood. V is TRBV6-5 and J is TRBJ2-5; D may be TRBD2 (6 bases). The sequence was obtained from a woman in her thirties or forties with Graves' ophthalmopathy. The CDR3 nucleotides read TGTGCCAGCAGTTCCAGGGTGGAGGGGGAGACCCAGTACTTC. Encoded protein: CASSSRVEGETQYF.